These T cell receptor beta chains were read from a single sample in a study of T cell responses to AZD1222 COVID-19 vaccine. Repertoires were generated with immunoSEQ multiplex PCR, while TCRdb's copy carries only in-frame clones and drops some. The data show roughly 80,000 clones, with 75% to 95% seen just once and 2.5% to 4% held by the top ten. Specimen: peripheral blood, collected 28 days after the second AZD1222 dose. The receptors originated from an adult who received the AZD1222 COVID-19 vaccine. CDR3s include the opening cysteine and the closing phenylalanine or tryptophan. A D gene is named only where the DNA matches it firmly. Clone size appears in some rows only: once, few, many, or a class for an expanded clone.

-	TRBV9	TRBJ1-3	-	TGTGCCAGCAGCGCCCGGATGGGAAACACCATATATTTT	CASSARMGNTIYF
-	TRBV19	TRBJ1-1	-	TGTGCCAGTAGTGAATCGAACACTGAAGCTTTCTTT	CASSESNTEAFF
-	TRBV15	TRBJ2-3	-	TGTGCCACCAGCCTGGGGGCCCACGCCTTAAGCACAGATACGCAGTATTTT	CATSLGAHALSTDTQYF
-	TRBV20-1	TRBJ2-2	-	TGCAGTGCTCCAAACACCGGGGAGCTGTTTTTT	CSAPNTGELFF
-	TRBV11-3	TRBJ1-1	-	TGTGCCAGCAGCTCGTTATCGGCGGCAAAGAACACTGAAGCTTTCTTT	CASSSLSAAKNTEAFF
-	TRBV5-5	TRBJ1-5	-	TGTGCCAGCCCCCTTGGGCACCTAAATAGCAATCAGCCCCAGCATTTT	CASPLGHLNSNQPQHF
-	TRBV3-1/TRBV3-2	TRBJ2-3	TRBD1	TGTGCCAGCAGCCACGGTACAGGGGTTGGCACAGATACGCAGTATTTT	CASSHGTGVGTDTQYF
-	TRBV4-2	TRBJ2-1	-	TGTGCCAGCAGCCAGGCCAGAAATGAGCAGTTCTTC	CASSQARNEQFF
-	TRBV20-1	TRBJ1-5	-	TGCAGTGCTAGTCCTTGGGCAGAAGCGGGCCAGCCCCAGCATTTT	CSASPWAEAGQPQHF
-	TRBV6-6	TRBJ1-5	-	TGTGCCAGCAGTTACAGACGTGACAATCAGCCCCAGCATTTT	CASSYRRDNQPQHF
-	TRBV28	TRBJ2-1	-	TGTGCCAGCAGCAGGGTAAATGAGCAGTTCTTC	CASSRVNEQFF
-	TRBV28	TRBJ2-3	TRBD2	TGTGCCAGCAGCATTTTCAAGACTAGCGGGGCCAGAGATACGCAGTATTTT	CASSIFKTSGARDTQYF
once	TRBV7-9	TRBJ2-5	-	TGTGCCAGCAGCTTAGCAGGGTTGGAGACCCAGTACTTC	CASSLAGLETQYF
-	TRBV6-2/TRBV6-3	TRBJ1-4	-	TGTGCCAGCAGTTCCCCTTCAGAGACAACTAATGAAAAACTGTTTTTT	CASSSPSETTNEKLFF
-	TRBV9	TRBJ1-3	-	TGTGCCAGCAGCGCGACGGTCCGCTCTGGAAACACCATATATTTT	CASSATVRSGNTIYF
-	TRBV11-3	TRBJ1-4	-	TGTGCCAGCAGCTCCAATTACAGGGAGGCTAATGAAAAACTGTTTTTT	CASSSNYREANEKLFF
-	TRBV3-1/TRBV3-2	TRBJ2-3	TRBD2	TGTGCCAGCAGCCAAAAGGTGAGCGGGGTCAGCACAGATACGCAGTATTTT	CASSQKVSGVSTDTQYF
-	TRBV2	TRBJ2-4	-	TGTGCCAGCAGTGACTCAGTCTATCAGTACTTC	CASSDSVYQYF
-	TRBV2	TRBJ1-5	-	TGTGCCAGCCAACCCCCCGGGAATAGCAATCAGCCCCAGCATTTT	CASQPPGNSNQPQHF
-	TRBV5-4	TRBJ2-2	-	TGTGCCAGCAGCTTGGGGCAGACTACCGGGGAGCTGTTTTTT	CASSLGQTTGELFF
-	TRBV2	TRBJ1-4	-	TGTGCCAGCAGTGGACAGGTTAATGAAAAACTGTTTTTT	CASSGQVNEKLFF
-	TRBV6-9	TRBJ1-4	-	TGTGCCAGCAGTTACGGGTCAGCCAAGGAAGAAAAACTGTTTTTT	CASSYGSAKEEKLFF
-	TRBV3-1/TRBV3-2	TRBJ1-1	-	TGTGCCAGCAGCCACTCGACAGAAAGCACTGAAGCTTTCTTT	CASSHSTESTEAFF
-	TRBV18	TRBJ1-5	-	TGTGCCAGCTCACCAGGACAGAACAATCAGCCCCAGCATTTT	CASSPGQNNQPQHF
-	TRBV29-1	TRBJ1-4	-	TGCAGCGTTATGACAGATCTTAATGAAAAACTGTTTTTT	CSVMTDLNEKLFF
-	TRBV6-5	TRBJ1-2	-	TGTGCCAGCAGAGGCCCGGGCTTCTATGGCTACACCTTC	CASRGPGFYGYTF
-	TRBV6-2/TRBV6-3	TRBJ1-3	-	TGTGCCAGCAGTCCCGACAGCGCCTCTGGAAACACCATATATTTT	CASSPDSASGNTIYF
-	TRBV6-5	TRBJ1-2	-	TGTGCCAGCCGGCGACAGGAGGGTGGCTACACCTTC	CASRRQEGGYTF
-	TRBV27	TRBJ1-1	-	TGTGCCAGCAGTTTGTGGACAGACACTGAAGCTTTCTTT	CASSLWTDTEAFF
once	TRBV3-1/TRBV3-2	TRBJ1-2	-	TGTGCCAGCAGCCATGGTTGGCGCGGCTACACCTTC	CASSHGWRGYTF
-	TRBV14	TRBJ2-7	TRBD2	TGTGCCAGCAGCCAAGTCCCGGGACTAGGACTCGGCGAGCAGTACTTC	CASSQVPGLGLGEQYF
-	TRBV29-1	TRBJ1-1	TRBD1	TGCAGCGGACAGGGAGACATGAACACTGAAGCTTTCTTT	CSGQGDMNTEAFF
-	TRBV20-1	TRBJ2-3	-	TGCAGTGCTAGGGGGGCCCACCCTGAGTATTTT	CSARGAHPEYF